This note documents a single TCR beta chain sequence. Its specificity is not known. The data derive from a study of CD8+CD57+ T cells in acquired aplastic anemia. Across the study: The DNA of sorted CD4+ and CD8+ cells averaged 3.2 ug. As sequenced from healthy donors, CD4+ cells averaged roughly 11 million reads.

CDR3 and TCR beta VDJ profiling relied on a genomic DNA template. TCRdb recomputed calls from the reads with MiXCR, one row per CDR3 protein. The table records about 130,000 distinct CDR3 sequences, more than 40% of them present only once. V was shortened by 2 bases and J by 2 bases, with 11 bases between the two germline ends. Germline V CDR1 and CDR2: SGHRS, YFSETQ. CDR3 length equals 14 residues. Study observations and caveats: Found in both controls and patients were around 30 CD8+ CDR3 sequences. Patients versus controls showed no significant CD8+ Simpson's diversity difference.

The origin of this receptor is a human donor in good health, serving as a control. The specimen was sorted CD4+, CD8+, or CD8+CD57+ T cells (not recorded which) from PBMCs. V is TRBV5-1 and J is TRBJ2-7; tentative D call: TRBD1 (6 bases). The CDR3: CASSLGQMAYEQYF. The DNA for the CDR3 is TGCGCCAGCAGCTTAGGACAGATGGCCTACGAGCAGTACTTC.